Sequencing of this T cell receptor beta chain was carried out in a study of T cell responses to AZD1222 COVID-19 vaccine (dated by TCRdb to the early 2020s). Some background on the complete study: AZD1222 recipients given second doses at about 4 weeks or at about 12 weeks were pooled, since spike-specific TCR depth and breadth were not found to differ between the two schedules. A total of about 230 trial participants underwent TCR sequencing, of whom some 210 received two doses of AZD1222 and some 25 received two doses of the MenACWY control vaccine. Trial participants were enrolled into age subgroups of 18-55, 56-69 and 70-plus years, which contained about 160, 30 and 59 TCR-sequenced participants, respectively.

This sample's time point label indicates: baseline before first vaccination. Vaccinee samples were obtained from the UK trials COV001 and COV002, which included a single-blind randomized controlled phase 2/3 trial of AZD1222 (ChAdOx1 nCoV-19) in healthy adults. Trial participant PBMC samples were collected at day 0 and day 28 after the second dose for TCRbeta chain sequencing. From the cysteine up to the phenylalanine, the CDR3 has a length of 14 residues. Of all the DNA, just the CDR3 is kept, 42 bases in frame from base 1. Clipping removes 3 bases from V and 6 bases from J, with 4 as the unmatched junction base count. CDR1 SGDLS and CDR2 YYNGEE were looked up in the germline V gene. On the study overall, not on this receptor specifically: The vaccine-associated CD4 TCRs covered the entire spike protein, and the dominant responses fell in regions 160-218 and 743-854. Participants were mostly white British, with more females than males. The authors suggested clonal diversity may have been underestimated. The 56-69-year group was small, and its depth increase did not reach significance, likely because of low power. Conclusions about previously exposed vaccinees are limited, since just five or six AZD1222 recipients were seropositive for SARS-CoV-2 at baseline. After two AZD1222 doses, spike-specific TCR breadth and depth were significantly higher than at day 0 and than in MenACWY recipients. No day 14 peak-response samples were available, so repertoires were characterized only after the peak T cell response. Epitopes outside the regions mutated in the B.1.351 and B.1.1.7 variants were reportedly recognized by nearly half of the unique spike-specific TCRs.

Points on this clone: Its antigen remains undetermined. Base qualities are not recorded, but no much larger clone differs from it by a single base.

The CDR3 regions of human TCRbeta chains were analyzed by immunosequencing. Concerning the study's data processing: TCRs in the repertoires were matched against a reference library of SARS-CoV-2-specific TCRs that had been generated with the MIRA antigen-specificity platform. Breadth was defined as the fraction of unique TCRs that were SARS-CoV-2-associated, and depth was defined as the fraction of total T cells that were SARS-CoV-2-associated. Each spike-specific TCR was assigned to its reactive spike region and to a CD4 or CD8 class using the MIRA data. Log10-transformed breadth and depth values were compared by one-way ANOVA with Sidak's multiple comparisons tests. In TCRdb, the immuneACCESS table is reduced to in-frame sequences with V and J assigned. These tables do not hold every clone; where another copy was compared, an unresolved V gene accounts for under half, and the others remain unexplained. That table is the source of V, J and clone size, and D and trimming were worked out from the DNA. This sample gives about 66,000 clones in total; roughly 87% of them show up just once. Together, the top ten hold approximately 15% of the sample.

The rearranged chain carries TRBV9 and TRBJ1-5; 9 middle bases align to TRBD1. The input for sequencing was peripheral blood, taken on day 0 of AZD1222 vaccination. The receptor was derived from an adult in good health. The CDR3 in this case is CASSATGGGQPQHF. The DNA reads as follows: TGTGCCAGCAGCGCGACAGGGGGAGGTCAGCCCCAGCATTTT.